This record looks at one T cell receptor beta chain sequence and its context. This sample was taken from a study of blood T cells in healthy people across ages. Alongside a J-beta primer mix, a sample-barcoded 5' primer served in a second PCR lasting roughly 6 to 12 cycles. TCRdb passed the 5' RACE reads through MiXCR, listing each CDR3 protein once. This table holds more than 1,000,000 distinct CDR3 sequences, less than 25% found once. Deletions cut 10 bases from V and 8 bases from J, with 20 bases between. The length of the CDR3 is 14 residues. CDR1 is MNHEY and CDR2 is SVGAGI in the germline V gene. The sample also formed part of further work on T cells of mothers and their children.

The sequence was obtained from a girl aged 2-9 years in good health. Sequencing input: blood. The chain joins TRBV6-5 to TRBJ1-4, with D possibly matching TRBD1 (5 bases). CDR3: CAIPVPSWGEKLFF. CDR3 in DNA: TGTGCCATCCCGGTACCCAGCTGGGGCGAAAAACTGTTTTTT.